Listed below are T cell receptor beta chains from one sample, sequenced in a study of T cells in Graves' hyperthyroidism and ophthalmopathy. From the multiplex PCR reads, TCRdb called clonotypes with MiXCR, one entry per CDR3 protein. The sample lists a few hundred thousand distinct CDR3 sequences, 16% occurring once. The specimen sequenced was blood. All receptors come from a middle-aged woman with Graves' ophthalmopathy. Both conserved end residues are part of each CDR3. D genes are given only for firm matches. Where a row states a size, it is once, few, many or the class of an expanded clone; other rows omit it.

D: NA; J: TRBJ1-6; size: many; V: TRBV20-1; CDR3: CSARPLPDSPLHF; DNA: TGCAGTGCTAGACCCCTCCCGGATTCACCCCTCCACTTT
D: NA; J: TRBJ1-6; size: few; V: TRBV6-6; CDR3: CASSYGGSSSYNSPLHF; DNA: TGTGCCAGCAGTTACGGGGGTTCCAGCTCCTATAATTCACCCCTCCACTTT
D: TRBD2; J: TRBJ2-1; size: many; V: TRBV27; CDR3: CASSLSGDPSGRGQYNEQFF; DNA: TGTGCCAGCAGTTTATCTGGGGACCCTAGCGGGAGGGGGCAATACAATGAGCAGTTCTTC
D: NA; J: TRBJ2-5; size: many; V: TRBV2; CDR3: CASTRQGKETQYF; DNA: TGTGCCAGCACCCGCCAGGGGAAAGAGACCCAGTACTTC
D: NA; J: TRBJ2-6; size: NA; V: TRBV18; CDR3: CASSEGANVLTF; DNA: TGTGCCAGCTCAGAGGGGGCCAACGTCCTGACTTTC
D: TRBD1; J: TRBJ2-5; size: many; V: TRBV11-3; CDR3: CASSLGQGAQETQYF; DNA: TGTGCCAGCAGCTTAGGACAGGGGGCTCAAGAGACCCAGTACTTC
D: TRBD2; J: TRBJ2-2; size: many; V: TRBV5-1; CDR3: CASEETSGRRTGELFF; DNA: TGCGCCAGCGAGGAGACTAGCGGGAGACGAACCGGGGAGCTGTTTTTT
D: NA; J: TRBJ1-2; size: NA; V: TRBV12-3/TRBV12-4; CDR3: CASSLGERYGYTF; DNA: TGTGCCAGCAGTTTGGGGGAGCGTTATGGCTACACCTTC
D: TRBD1; J: TRBJ2-5; size: many; V: TRBV28; CDR3: CASSTRTGLQETQYF; DNA: TGTGCCAGCAGCACTCGGACAGGGCTACAAGAGACCCAGTACTTC
D: NA; J: TRBJ2-1; size: NA; V: TRBV30; CDR3: CAWSPGDINEQFF; DNA: TGTGCCTGGAGTCCCGGGGACATCAATGAGCAGTTCTTC
D: TRBD2; J: TRBJ2-7; size: many; V: TRBV2; CDR3: CASSEGLAGTYEQYF; DNA: TGTGCCAGCAGTGAAGGCCTAGCGGGAACGTACGAGCAGTACTTC
D: NA; J: TRBJ1-5; size: few; V: TRBV6-1; CDR3: CASSEAGILGNQPQHF; DNA: TGTGCCAGCAGTGAAGCAGGGATTCTCGGCAATCAGCCCCAGCATTTT
D: NA; J: TRBJ2-7; size: few; V: TRBV20-1; CDR3: CSASTPGTSTYEQYF; DNA: TGCAGTGCTAGTACCCCCGGGACCTCAACCTACGAGCAGTACTTC
D: TRBD1; J: TRBJ1-5; size: few; V: TRBV19; CDR3: CASGTGYPQPQHF; DNA: TGTGCCAGTGGGACAGGGTACCCTCAGCCCCAGCATTTT
D: NA; J: TRBJ2-3; size: NA; V: TRBV5-4; CDR3: CASSPGGGNTDTQYF; DNA: TGTGCCAGCAGCCCTGGGGGTGGGAACACAGATACGCAGTATTTT
D: NA; J: TRBJ1-2; size: NA; V: TRBV28; CDR3: CASSPSPTGDYGYTF; DNA: TGTGCCAGCAGTCCAAGCCCGACAGGTGACTATGGCTACACCTTC
D: NA; J: TRBJ2-7; size: many; V: TRBV6-2/TRBV6-3; CDR3: CASRAGPSWGEQYF; DNA: TGTGCCAGCAGGGCTGGACCCTCATGGGGCGAGCAGTACTTC
D: TRBD1; J: TRBJ2-7; size: many; V: TRBV6-2/TRBV6-3; CDR3: CASRSVGTALYEQYF; DNA: TGTGCCAGCAGATCTGTCGGGACAGCCCTCTACGAGCAGTACTTC
D: NA; J: TRBJ1-2; size: many; V: TRBV3-1; CDR3: CASSPLSADYGYTF; DNA: TGTGCCAGCAGCCCCCTATCGGCTGATTATGGCTACACCTTC
D: TRBD2; J: TRBJ2-1; size: many; V: TRBV11-2; CDR3: CASSLRLAGPYNEQFF; DNA: TGTGCCAGCAGCCTTCGACTAGCGGGACCCTACAATGAGCAGTTCTTC
D: NA; J: TRBJ2-5; size: many; V: TRBV5-1; CDR3: CASKSRVGAQETQYF; DNA: TGCGCCAGCAAAAGCAGGGTCGGTGCCCAAGAGACCCAGTACTTC
D: TRBD1; J: TRBJ1-1; size: NA; V: TRBV6-1; CDR3: CATTGGMNTEAFF; DNA: TGTGCCACGACAGGGGGAATGAACACTGAAGCTTTCTTT
D: TRBD2; J: TRBJ2-3; size: NA; V: TRBV3-1; CDR3: CASSKNGAGSGTRSTDTQYF; DNA: TGTGCCAGCAGCAAAAATGGGGCTGGGTCCGGGACTAGGAGCACAGATACGCAGTATTTT
D: TRBD1; J: TRBJ2-1; size: many; V: TRBV28; CDR3: CASRRDSVNEQFF; DNA: TGTGCCAGCAGGAGGGACAGCGTCAATGAGCAGTTCTTC
D: TRBD1; J: TRBJ2-7; size: many; V: TRBV6-1; CDR3: CASSEATGTEQYF; DNA: TGTGCCAGCAGTGAAGCGACAGGGACCGAGCAGTACTTC
D: TRBD1; J: TRBJ1-5; size: many; V: TRBV12-3/TRBV12-4; CDR3: CASSIGQVNQPQHF; DNA: TGTGCCAGCAGTATTGGACAGGTCAATCAGCCCCAGCATTTT
D: NA; J: TRBJ1-1; size: many; V: TRBV6-2/TRBV6-3; CDR3: CASSKTNTEAFF; DNA: TGTGCCAGCAGTAAGACGAACACTGAAGCTTTCTTT
D: NA; J: TRBJ1-4; size: NA; V: TRBV12-3/TRBV12-4; CDR3: CASSLMGEKLFF; DNA: TGTGCCAGCAGTTTAATGGGAGAAAAACTGTTTTTT
D: NA; J: TRBJ2-7; size: NA; V: TRBV20-1; CDR3: CSARIRAGGEQYF; DNA: TGCAGTGCTCGTATCCGGGCCGGAGGCGAGCAGTACTTC
D: TRBD2; J: TRBJ2-1; size: few; V: TRBV29-1; CDR3: CSVGSSSGGGEQFF; DNA: TGCAGCGTGGGTTCCTCTAGCGGGGGCGGTGAGCAGTTCTTC
D: TRBD1; J: TRBJ1-2; size: few; V: TRBV7-3; CDR3: CASSLSGTDFNGYTF; DNA: TGTGCCAGCAGCTTAAGTGGGACAGACTTTAATGGCTACACCTTC
D: NA; J: TRBJ2-7; size: many; V: TRBV7-2; CDR3: CASSTYVVWSYEQYF; DNA: TGTGCCAGCAGCACCTACGTGGTGTGGTCCTACGAGCAGTACTTC
D: NA; J: TRBJ2-5; size: many; V: TRBV6-2/TRBV6-3; CDR3: CASSYGPHLELKRETQYF; DNA: TGTGCCAGCAGTTACGGACCCCACTTAGAGCTAAAAAGGGAGACCCAGTACTTC
D: NA; J: TRBJ2-1; size: few; V: TRBV5-1; CDR3: CASSSLEGLDNEQLF; DNA: TGCGCCAGCAGCTCCCTCGAGGGATTAGACAATGAGCAGCTCTTC
D: NA; J: TRBJ1-6; size: few; V: TRBV7-9; CDR3: CASSSGVNNSPLHF; DNA: TGTGCCAGCAGCTCCGGGGTAAATAATTCACCCCTCCACTTT
D: NA; J: TRBJ2-2; size: once; V: TRBV6-4; CDR3: CASNPLGGNTGELFF; DNA: TGTGCCAGCAACCCCCTGGGCGGGAACACCGGGGAGCTGTTTTTT
D: NA; J: TRBJ2-3; size: many; V: TRBV27; CDR3: CASSSDQILDTQYF; DNA: TGTGCCAGCAGTTCCGACCAGATCCTAGATACGCAGTATTTT
D: NA; J: TRBJ2-6; size: few; V: TRBV27; CDR3: CASRGSPLSGANVLTF; DNA: TGTGCCAGCAGGGGGTCCCCCCTTTCTGGGGCCAACGTCCTGACTTTC
D: NA; J: TRBJ2-3; size: few; V: TRBV27; CDR3: CASSLFREDTQYF; DNA: TGTGCCAGCAGTTTATTCAGGGAAGATACGCAGTATTTT
D: TRBD2; J: TRBJ2-1; size: many; V: TRBV30; CDR3: CAWGLATYNEQFF; DNA: TGTGCCTGGGGACTAGCGACCTACAATGAGCAGTTCTTC
D: NA; J: TRBJ2-7; size: NA; V: TRBV20-1; CDR3: CSARTGSAYEQYF; DNA: TGCAGTGCTAGGACGGGGTCGGCCTACGAGCAGTACTTC
D: TRBD2; J: TRBJ2-7; size: many; V: TRBV2; CDR3: CASKRDSYEQYF; DNA: TGTGCCAGCAAGCGGGATTCGTACGAGCAGTACTTC
D: NA; J: TRBJ1-6; size: NA; V: TRBV27; CDR3: CASSWGRGPLGSPLHF; DNA: TGTGCCAGCAGTTGGGGTCGGGGCCCGTTGGGATCACCCCTCCACTTT
D: NA; J: TRBJ2-5; size: many; V: TRBV11-2; CDR3: CASSLEPLKTQYF; DNA: TGTGCCAGCAGCTTAGAACCCCTTAAGACCCAGTACTTC
D: NA; J: TRBJ2-2; size: NA; V: TRBV19; CDR3: CASSPGTSFSAGELFF; DNA: TGTGCCAGTAGTCCCGGGACTTCATTTTCGGCCGGGGAGCTGTTTTTT
D: NA; J: TRBJ1-6; size: NA; V: TRBV5-1; CDR3: CASSLDSYNSSLHF; DNA: TGCGCCAGCAGCTTGGACAGCTATAATTCATCCCTCCACTTT
D: TRBD1; J: TRBJ2-5; size: few; V: TRBV30; CDR3: CAWSVQGGQETQYF; DNA: TGTGCCTGGAGTGTACAGGGGGGCCAAGAGACCCAGTACTTC
D: NA; J: TRBJ2-1; size: few; V: TRBV24-1; CDR3: CATSVIPQGNPTNEQFF; DNA: TGTGCCACCAGTGTTATACCACAGGGAAATCCTACCAATGAGCAGTTCTTC